This T cell receptor (beta chain) was recorded in a study of T cell responses to AZD1222 COVID-19 vaccine. Findings and caveats of the study: Targets within unmutated variant regions were reportedly found for nearly half of spike-specific TCRs. Two doses of AZD1222 preceded a rise in Spike-specific TCR breadth and depth. CD4 TCRs linked to vaccination spanned spike, dominating at 160-218 and 743-854.

As concerns this clone: The antigen is not known.

Profiled with immunoSEQ multiplex PCR; TCRdb holds only in-frame clones, not every one. The table lists approximately 180,000 clones, over 85% of them singletons, with roughly 1% in the top ten. Germline trimming cut 5 bases from V and 4 bases from J; bases unmatched to any gene: 14. The germline V gene encodes CDR1 MNHEY and CDR2 SMNVEV (reference sequence). The CDR3 is made up of 17 amino acids. Sequenced material: peripheral blood, taken 28 days after the second dose of the MenACWY control vaccine. The TCR comes from an adult who received the MenACWY meningococcal vaccine as a control. V is TRBV27 and J is TRBJ1-5; 7 bases match TRBD1. Here the CDR3 DNA reads TGTGCCAGCAGTCAAAATGGGGGGGCAGGGGGGAATCAGCCCCAGCATTTT. Its translation: CASSQNGGAGGNQPQHF.